This note documents a single T cell receptor beta chain sequence. One end of the junction is discordant with germline, which a read error may explain. This sample is drawn from a study of beta chain features in type 1 diabetes. CDR3 size: 17 residues. Looked up from germline, CDR1 is MGHRA and CDR2 is YSYEKL. As every portion of the isolated RNA was reverse transcribed, the sequencing read expressed TCRB transcripts. Only in-frame clones appear in the TCRdb table, and some are missing; sequencing was by immunoSEQ multiplex PCR. Here the sample spans about 470,000 clones, about 32% being singletons. This chain connects TRBV4-1 to TRBJ2-3; 10 nucleotides line up with TRBD2. The TCR comes from a man aged 18 to 29 in good health. The sequencing input was naive CD4+ T cells from blood. CDR3 region: CASSQGGLAGVADTQCF. The CDR3 nucleotides are TGCGCCAGCAGCCAAGGAGGCCTAGCGGGAGTGGCAGATACGCAGTGTTTT.